The sequence of this T cell receptor (beta chain) was determined in a study of T cells in Graves' hyperthyroidism and ophthalmopathy. The investigators amplified TCR beta CDR3 regions from RNA transcripts. The TCR CDR3 first-round RT-PCR relied on the HTBI primer set. Each CDR3 protein gets one entry after TCRdb re-called the multiplex PCR reads with MiXCR. Of around 800,000 distinct CDR3 sequences detected, roughly 40% appear once; the ten largest clones hold over 8%. The germline CDR1 and CDR2 sequences are SGHDN and FVKESK. The CDR3 runs to 14 residues. Trimming took off 0 bases at V and 4 bases at J, with 10 bases between the two ends.

The sequence came from a man younger than 35 with Graves' hyperthyroidism. This sequence joins TRBV14 and TRBJ2-7; D gene uncertain. The sequencing input was blood. CDR3 DNA sequence: TGTGCCAGCAGCCAAGAGGGAAGTGGATACGAGCAGTACTTC. This codes for CASSQEGSGYEQYF.